This TCR beta chain is from a study of blood T cell repertoires in COVID-19. In the source study's methods: By means of reference gene primer amplification, nucleated cell counts were estimated. Data came from immunoSEQ multiplex PCR; TCRdb stores just in-frame clones and leaves some out. D and trimming were read from the DNA, whereas the V and J calls and clone size are those reported in that table. Among some 120,000 clones listed, 90% were seen once. Losses at the gene ends were 5 bases for V and 9 bases for J; bases not matched to a gene: 5. The CDR3 has 14 residues. Germline V lookup: CDR1 SEHNR, CDR2 FQNEAQ (reference sequence).

This clonotype was obtained from a man aged 50 or older with active COVID-19. The chain carries TRBV7-9 and TRBJ1-6, with 9 bases aligning to TRBD1. The sample taken for sequencing was peripheral blood. The CDR3 sequence: CASSPDRGLSPLHF. For the CDR3, the DNA is TGTGCCAGCAGCCCGGACAGGGGACTTTCACCCCTCCACTTT.